This T cell receptor (beta chain) was captured by sequencing in a study of blood T cell repertoires in COVID-19. Study information: Sources were T cells, B-cell-depleted T cells, or PBMCs; the material itself was cDNA or gDNA.

Method: immunoSEQ multiplex PCR; TCRdb's copy keeps in-frame clones and lacks some. The data show around 87,000 clones, with roughly 90% seen just once and approximately 1.5% held by the top ten. This clone appeared once. V shed 5 bases and J shed 2 bases, with 13 bases lying between them. The germline V gene has CDR1 SNHLY and CDR2 FYNNEI. The CDR3 runs to 15 residues. The sequenced sample consisted of peripheral blood. The chain carries TRBV2 and TRBJ1-5, with D possibly being TRBD1 (6 bases). The TCR comes from a human donor with active COVID-19. The donor label of this sample is uncertain. The CDR3 protein is CASSIQGVGNQPQHF. The CDR3 region has the DNA TGTGCCAGCAGTATACAGGGCGTTGGCAATCAGCCCCAGCATTTT.